Presented here are 21 T cell receptor beta chains from one specimen sequenced in a study of OX40 agonist ivuxolimab in advanced cancers. The method was immunoSEQ multiplex PCR; TCRdb's version includes in-frame clones alone and lacks a portion of them. The sample has roughly 80,000 clones; approximately 92% are singletons. The source material was CD4+ or CD8+ T cells sorted from blood, sampled in a trial of the OX40 agonist ivuxolimab. The receptors shown here come from an adult with an advanced solid tumor such as melanoma, head and neck, liver or kidney cancer.

This sequence joins TRBV11-2 and TRBJ1-1; D call uncertain. Germline assignment: CDR1 SGHAT and CDR2 FQNNGV. CDR3 length equals 14 residues. V was clipped by 4 bases and J by 0 bases, with 9 bases between them. CDR3 in amino acids: CASSSLIMNTEAFF. The CDR3 DNA reads as TGTGCCAGCAGCTCGTTAATTATGAACACTGAAGCTTTCTTT.

This clone was observed a single time. DNA for the CDR3: TGTGCCAGCAGCTTGGTAGGGCTTGGGACAGATACGCAGTATTTT. Amino acids: CASSLVGLGTDTQYF. The chain combines TRBV5-6 with TRBJ2-3; the D is unclear. CDR1 is SGHDT, CDR2 YYEEEE, per germline. V was pared by 0 bases and J by 3 bases, with 11 bases between. The CDR3 spans 15 residues.

V and J are TRBV18 and TRBJ2-7, with TRBD2 matching 9 bases. The CDR3 sequence is 14 residues long. After removal of 6 bases from V and 5 bases from J, the junction contained 8 bases not matched to a gene. The germline V gene has CDR1 KGHSH and CDR2 LQKENI. In DNA form, the CDR3 reads TGTGCCAGCTCGCCTCTAGCGGGATTCGACGAGCAGTACTTC. Protein product: CASSPLAGFDEQYF.

The chain combines TRBV10-3 with TRBJ2-7; 9 bases match TRBD2. CDR3 size: 18 residues. Germline V gene data show CDR1 as ENHRY and CDR2 as SYGVKD. V dropped 4 bases and J dropped 0; count of bases not matched to a gene: 13. CDR3 nucleotides: TGTGCCATCAGTGTTTATGGGAGGACTAGCGTGAGCTCCTACGAGCAGTACTTC. Translation gives CAISVYGRTSVSSYEQYF.

The rearrangement joins TRBV28 to TRBJ1-2, with D maybe TRBD1 (5 bases). CDR3 length: 16 residues. Germline values: CDR1 MDHEN, CDR2 SYDVKM. The V end lost 7 bases, the J end lost 5 bases, and 23 bases lay between the germline ends. The CDR3, as DNA: TGTGCCAGCACTCTAGCCACGGACCAGGAGGGGTATGGCTACACCTTC. Translating gives CASTLATDQEGYGYTF.

V is TRBV7-2 and J is TRBJ1-1; the D is unclear. V gave up 0 bases and J gave up 8 bases, with 4 bases separating them. Germline V gene sequence: CDR1 SGHTA, CDR2 FQGNSA. The CDR3 spans 11 residues. DNA for the CDR3: TGTGCCAGCAGCTTAGCGACCGAAGCTTTCTTT. Encoded protein: CASSLATEAFF.

The V and J genes are TRBV5-1 and TRBJ1-3; TRBD1 aligns across 12 bases. The germline V gene has CDR1 SGHRS and CDR2 YFSETQ. J was trimmed by 4 bases and V by 3 bases; bases with no gene match: 5. The CDR3 consists of 16 residues. The chain's CDR3 is CASSSSGTGGGNTIYF. CDR3 coding DNA: TGCGCCAGCAGCTCTTCCGGGACAGGGGGCGGAAACACCATATATTTT. The variable domain in full, with the rest retrieved from reference TRBV5-1 and TRBJ1-3, is KAGVTQTPRYLIKTRGQQVTLSCSPISGHRSVSWYQQTPGQGLQFLFEYFSETQRNKGNFPGRFSGRQFSNSRSEMNVSTLELGDSALYLCASSSSGTGGGNTIYFGEGSWLTVV.

Note on this clone: Germline is not matched at one junction end, which may reflect a read error. The chain uses TRBV5-1 and TRBJ1-3; D is possibly TRBD1 (5 bases). Germline-derived CDR1 and CDR2 are SGHRS and YFSETQ. The CDR3 covers 16 residues. The CDR3 bases are TGCGTCAGCAGCTTGGCCGGGACTGACTCTGGAAACACCATATATTTT. Amino acid sequence: CVSSLAGTDSGNTIYF.

This clone showed up just once. The chain is built from TRBV2 and TRBJ2-7; weak D call: TRBD1 (6 bases). The V gene lost 7 bases and the J gene lost 4 bases, with 14 bases spanning the gap. Germline lookup yields CDR1 SNHLY and CDR2 FYNNEI. This CDR3 region has 13 residues. This CDR3 reads CASTGTIGYEQYF. The CDR3 DNA reads TGTGCCAGCACCGGGACAATCGGATACGAGCAGTACTTC.

The V and J genes are TRBV18 and TRBJ1-1; possibly TRBD1 for D (6 bases). Trimming shortened V by 3 bases and J by 1 base, and 9 bases separated the two germline ends. This CDR3 is built from 14 residues. The germline V gene encodes CDR1 KGHSH and CDR2 LQKENI. This chain's CDR3 is CASSPSTGNTEAFF. The CDR3 region has the DNA TGTGCCAGCTCACCGTCGACAGGGAACACTGAAGCTTTCTTT.

This clone has more than one count but fewer than ten. The chain recombines TRBV30 with TRBJ1-1; D ambiguous. Trimming stripped 4 bases from V and 9 bases from J, with 12 bases between. This CDR3 comprises 11 residues. Germline CDR1 is GTSNPN and CDR2 is SVGIG (reference sequence). Written as DNA, the CDR3 is TGTGCCTGGAAGAAACCGGAAAAAGCTTTCTTT. It encodes CAWKKPEKAFF.

This chain uses TRBV6-1 with TRBJ1-2; TRBD1 matches 9 bases. Unmatched junction bases numbered 3, after V lost 6 bases and J lost 7 bases. This CDR3 spans 12 amino acids. Germline CDR1 is MNHNS and CDR2 is SASEGT. The CDR3 spells CASRDRGGGYTF. The CDR3, as DNA: TGTGCCAGCAGGGACAGGGGCGGTGGCTACACCTTC.

This sequence joins TRBV7-2 and TRBJ2-7; 8 bases match TRBD2. The CDR3 runs 14 residues. From germline, CDR1 is SGHTA and CDR2 FQGNSA. V dropped 1 base and J dropped 10; count of bases not matched to a gene: 9. The CDR3 loop reads CASSLGTGRAPQYF. As DNA, the CDR3 is TGTGCCAGCAGCTTAGGTACCGGGAGGGCCCCTCAGTACTTC.

The gene calls are TRBV7-7 and TRBJ2-1; 7 bases fit TRBD2. With 5 bases clipped from V and 3 bases from J, the junction kept 7 bases outside the gene matches. Germline lookup yields CDR1 SSHAT and CDR2 FNYEAQ (reference sequence). The CDR3 spans 15 residues. The CDR3 nucleotides read TGTGCCAGCAGCCCCGGTGGCGGGGGCTACAATGAGCAGTTCTTC. Its protein product is CASSPGGGGYNEQFF.

The chain employs TRBV4-3 and TRBJ2-7; 7 bases match TRBD1. The junction had 2 bases not matched to a gene; V was cut back by 2 bases and J by 4 bases. CDR1 and CDR2 (germline): LGHNA, YSLEER. The CDR3 has 13 residues. DNA for the CDR3: TGCGCCAGCAGCCAACAACAGGGGTACGAGCAGTACTTC. It is translated as CASSQQQGYEQYF.

There are a few counts of this clone. The chain carries TRBV28 and TRBJ1-2; TRBD1 matches 8 bases. The V segment lost 8 bases and the J segment 4 bases; nucleotides outside the gene matches: 0. Germline CDR1 is MDHEN and CDR2 is SYDVKM. There are 11 residues in the CDR3. As DNA, the CDR3 is TGTGCCAGCGGGACAGGCTATGGCTACACCTTC. It encodes CASGTGYGYTF.

The chain couples TRBV9 to TRBJ2-7; perhaps TRBD1 as D (6 bases). The V and J ends lost 4 bases and 1 base respectively, with 15 bases between them. CDR1 and CDR2 from the germline V gene are SGDLS and YYNGEE. CDR3 length: 15 residues. The DNA for the CDR3 is TGTGCCAGCAGCCCCAACGGACAGCCATCCTACGAGCAGTACTTC. It translates to CASSPNGQPSYEQYF.

V usage is TRBV10-3 and J usage is TRBJ2-2, with 14 bases fitting TRBD2. Germline CDR1 and CDR2: ENHRY and SYGVKD. V shed 5 bases, J shed 1 base, and the junction held 12 bases outside the gene matches. The CDR3 is 20 amino acids. CDR3 region: CAISSPPGLAGEGNTGELFF. In DNA, the CDR3 is TGTGCCATCAGTTCCCCGCCGGGACTAGCGGGAGAGGGGAACACCGGGGAGCTGTTTTTT.

The chain has TRBV5-8 and TRBJ1-4; D ambiguous. Germline V gene sequence: CDR1 SGHTS, CDR2 YDEGEE. V lost 5 bases to trimming and J lost 8 bases, with 13 bases between them. The CDR3 contains 13 residues. In DNA, the CDR3 is TGTGCCAGCAGGCCCTCGTGGCTGGAAAAACTGTTTTTT. Translated: CASRPSWLEKLFF.

CDR3 sequence: CASSTTGTGYEQYF. The CDR3 nucleotides are TGTGCCAGCAGCACTACCGGGACAGGGTACGAGCAGTACTTC. The chain uses TRBV11-2 and TRBJ2-7, with 9 bases fitting TRBD1. The V gene's germline CDR1 is SGHAT and CDR2 FQNNGV. The CDR3 is 14 residues long. The J segment lost 4 bases and the V segment lost 5 bases, leaving 6 bases of the junction unmatched.

The J gene is TRBJ2-5, the V gene TRBV28; D uncertain. The V and J ends lost 6 bases and 5 bases respectively, with 10 bases between them. This CDR3 contains 12 residues. The germline V gene encodes CDR1 MDHEN and CDR2 SYDVKM. CDR3 protein: CASRIQSETQYF. The CDR3 DNA sequence: TGTGCCAGCAGAATACAGTCGGAGACCCAGTACTTC.